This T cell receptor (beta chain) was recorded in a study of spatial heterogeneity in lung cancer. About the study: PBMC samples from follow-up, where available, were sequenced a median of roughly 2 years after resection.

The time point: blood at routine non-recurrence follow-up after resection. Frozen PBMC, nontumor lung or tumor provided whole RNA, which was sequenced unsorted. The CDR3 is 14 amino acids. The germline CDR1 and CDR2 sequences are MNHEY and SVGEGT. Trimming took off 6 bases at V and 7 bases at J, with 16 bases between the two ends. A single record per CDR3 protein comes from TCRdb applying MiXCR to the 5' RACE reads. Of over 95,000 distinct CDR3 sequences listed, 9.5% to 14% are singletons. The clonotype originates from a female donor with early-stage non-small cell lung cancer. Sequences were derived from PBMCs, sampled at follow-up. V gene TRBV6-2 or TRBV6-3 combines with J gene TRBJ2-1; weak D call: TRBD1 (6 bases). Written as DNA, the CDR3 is TGTGCCAGCAGCCGCCAGCCAGGGGTGAATGAGCAGTTCTTC. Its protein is CASSRQPGVNEQFF.